These 8 T cell receptor beta chains share one sample of origin, sequenced in a study of T cells in Graves' hyperthyroidism and ophthalmopathy. Amplification of TCR beta CDR3 regions was performed using RNA transcripts as template. The HTBI primer set drove a first-round RT-PCR of the TCR CDR3. TCRdb analysed the multiplex PCR reads with MiXCR anew, one entry per CDR3 protein. The sample carries 300,000 to 400,000 distinct CDR3 sequences, over 20% recorded once. Sequencing was carried out using blood. The source is a woman aged 45-65 years with Graves' hyperthyroidism.

Ten or more counts support this clonotype. The chain's CDR3 is CASSQGGLGRQETQYF. The CDR3 region has the DNA TGTGCCAGCAGCCAAGGAGGCCTCGGGCGCCAAGAGACCCAGTACTTC. The V gene is TRBV14, the J gene TRBJ2-5; D gene unclear. The CDR3 spans 16 residues. The ends were cut back, 1 base at V and 1 base at J, with 13 bases in the middle. The germline V gene has CDR1 SGHDN and CDR2 FVKESK.

Ten or more counts support this clonotype. J is TRBJ2-5 and V is TRBV12-3 or TRBV12-4, with 8 bases lining up with TRBD2. This CDR3 has 15 amino acids. V trimming: 5 bases; J trimming: 4 bases; junction bases outside the gene matches: 9. The DNA of the CDR3 is TGTGCCAGCAGTCGAAGCGGGGGCAGAGGAGAGACCCAGTACTTC. Protein: CASSRSGGRGETQYF.

This clonotype was found many times. Here the CDR3 reads CASSAPRLAEQETQYF. The CDR3, as DNA: TGTGCCAGCAGTGCCCCCCGGCTAGCGGAGCAAGAGACCCAGTACTTC. V and J are TRBV2 and TRBJ2-5; TRBD2 agrees at 7 bases. CDR3 length: 16 amino acids. Germline CDR1 is SNHLY and CDR2 is FYNNEI. The ends lost 4 bases at V and 2 bases at J; junction bases unmatched: 10. Combining the CDR3 with reference TRBV2 and TRBJ2-5 gives the whole variable domain EPEVTQTPSHQVTQMGQEVILRCVPISNHLYFYWYRQILGQKVEFLVSFYNNEISEKSEIFDDQFSVERPDGSNFTLKIRSTKLEDSAMYFCASSAPRLAEQETQYFGPGTRLLVL.

The table lists this clonotype with many counts. The V and J genes are TRBV12-3 or TRBV12-4 and TRBJ2-7; 12 positions match TRBD1. The V segment lost 6 bases and the J segment 5 bases; nucleotides outside the gene matches: 5. The CDR3 covers 14 residues. The CDR3 spells CASRIGTGGDEQYF. The CDR3 nucleotides are TGTGCCAGCAGGATAGGGACAGGGGGCGACGAGCAGTACTTC.

The table lists this clonotype with many counts. V usage is TRBV4-1 and J usage is TRBJ2-3, with D hard to call. This CDR3 is built from 12 residues. Germline CDR1 and CDR2: MGHRA and YSYEKL. V was trimmed by 3 bases and J by 6 bases, leaving 7 bases between them. DNA for the CDR3: TGCGCCAGCAGCCACGTGGGGGATACGCAGTATTTT. Amino acid sequence: CASSHVGDTQYF.

This clonotype has more than one count but fewer than ten. The CDR3 is CASSIPSGGHTDTQYF. DNA for the CDR3: TGTGCCAGTAGTATTCCTAGCGGGGGCCACACAGATACGCAGTATTTT. The chain is built from TRBV19 and TRBJ2-3; 10 bases fit TRBD2. Germline V gene sequence: CDR1 LNHDA, CDR2 SQIVND (reference sequence). The CDR3 extends over 16 amino acids. Unmatched junction bases numbered 5, after V lost 3 bases and J lost 2 bases.

This clonotype was recorded a few times. The chain carries TRBV5-6 and TRBJ2-7, with D uncertain. V lost 4 bases to trimming and J lost 5 bases, with 10 bases between them. Germline loops: CDR1 SGHDT, CDR2 YYEEEE. This CDR3 contains 12 residues. CDR3 DNA sequence: TGTGCCAGCAGCCTGCCCTATGACGAGCAGTACTTC. Its translation is CASSLPYDEQYF.

This clonotype appeared many times. The J gene is TRBJ1-4, the V gene TRBV6-5; D possibly corresponds to TRBD1 (5 bases). This CDR3 has 15 amino acids. CDR1 and CDR2 from the germline V gene are MNHEY and SVGAGI. Trimming stripped 0 bases from V and 5 bases from J, with 10 bases between. The CDR3 nucleotides are TGTGCCAGCAGTTACTCCGGGGGTCCCAATGAAAAACTGTTTTTT. The encoded protein is CASSYSGGPNEKLFF.